This passage covers 27 T cell receptor beta chains from one sample sequenced in a study of CD8 T cells in ankylosing spondylitis. Broader study findings: Seven to nine highly homologous variants made up a TCR beta motif, and this motif appeared characteristic of ankylosing spondylitis blood.

What these receptors recognize is not known. TCRdb analysed the 5' RACE reads with MiXCR anew, one entry per CDR3 protein. In the table there are around 770,000 distinct CDR3 sequences, over 9.5% of which are singletons. Material: blood, either unsorted or a sorted T cell fraction (not recorded which). Every receptor here comes from a male donor with ankylosing spondylitis.

V gene TRBV20-1 combines with J gene TRBJ2-7; TRBD2 matches at 7 bases. Germline trimming cut 5 bases from V and 2 bases from J; bases unmatched to any gene: 12. This CDR3 is built from 15 residues. Germline CDR1 and CDR2: DFQATT and SNEGSKA (reference sequence). CDR3 residues: CSAQFGRGVPYEQYF. The DNA for the CDR3 is TGCAGTGCTCAATTCGGACGGGGGGTTCCCTACGAGCAGTACTTC.

This clonotype was seen a few times. The chain recombines TRBV11-2 with TRBJ2-3; either TRBD1 or TRBD2 may supply D (5 bases each). This CDR3 comprises 18 residues. The germline gives CDR1 SGHAT, CDR2 FQNNGV. Deletions cut 3 bases from V and 3 bases from J, with 22 bases between. The CDR3, as DNA: TGTGCCAGCAGCTTTTTGTCAAAATGGGGGAACCCGACAGATACGCAGTATTTT. This translates into CASSFLSKWGNPTDTQYF.

The CDR3 DNA reads as TGCAGCCACTCACTGAGGAAGGGGGCGCGGTTGGACACTGAAGCTTTCTTT. Encoded protein: CSHSLRKGARLDTEAFF. The rearrangement uses TRBV20-1 and TRBJ1-1; 7 bases line up with TRBD1. This CDR3 is 17 amino acids long. CDR1 DFQATT and CDR2 SNEGSKA come from the germline V gene (reference sequence).

The rearrangement joins TRBV6-4 to TRBJ2-6; tentatively, D is TRBD1 (5 bases). The CDR3 has 17 residues. Germline V gives CDR1 MRHNA, CDR2 SNTAGT. Deletions cut 5 bases from V and 4 bases from J, with 18 bases between. In DNA form, the CDR3 reads TGTGCCAGCAGTATCCAACCAGGGATCGGCGGGGCCAACGTCCTGACTTTC. Protein sequence: CASSIQPGIGGANVLTF.

This clonotype has only a few counts. The gene calls are TRBV20-1 and TRBJ2-1; possibly TRBD1 or TRBD2 for D (6 bases each). V lost 6 bases and J lost 2, with 17 bases in between. The CDR3 runs to 15 residues. Germline-derived CDR1 and CDR2 are DFQATT and SNEGSKA (reference sequence). The CDR3 reads CSASGSGGPYNEQFF. Written as DNA, the CDR3 is TGCAGTGCCTCGGGATCCGGGGGCCCCTACAATGAGCAGTTCTTC.

As to this clonotype: An end of the junction differs from the germline gene, which may be a read error. The genes are TRBV7-7 and TRBJ2-2; D is ambiguous. The CDR3 is 13 residues long. Germline V gives CDR1 SSHAT, CDR2 FNYEAQ (reference sequence). The chain's CDR3 is CASSFDPVGELFF. The CDR3 region has the DNA TGTGCTAGCAGCTTTGATCCCGTAGGGGAGCTGTTTTTT.

Many counts were recorded for this clonotype. V is TRBV20-1 and J is TRBJ2-5; 9 nucleotides match TRBD2. V shed 3 bases and J 5 bases; nucleotides not matched to a gene: 10. CDR3 length equals 15 residues. Germline assignment: CDR1 DFQATT and CDR2 SNEGSKA (reference sequence). CDR3 DNA: TGCAGTGCTAGCCCTCTTAGCGGGAGCATGGAGACCCAGTACTTC. It translates to CSASPLSGSMETQYF.

J is TRBJ2-3 and V is TRBV30; D may match TRBD1 or TRBD2 (6 bases each). V dropped 3 bases and J dropped 7 bases, with 14 bases sitting between them. The CDR3 is 13 amino acids. Germline V gene data show CDR1 as GTSNPN and CDR2 as SVGIG (reference sequence). The chain's CDR3 is CAWSGLGGNTQYF. CDR3 DNA: TGTGCCTGGAGCGGGTTGGGGGGCAATACGCAGTATTTT.

The CDR3 loop reads CASSAGEPDNYGYTF. CDR3 nucleotides: TGTGCCAGCAGCGCTGGGGAACCCGATAACTATGGCTACACCTTC. The chain employs TRBV7-9 and TRBJ1-2, with D uncertain. Germline loops: CDR1 SEHNR, CDR2 FQNEAQ (reference sequence). This CDR3 has 15 residues. Trimming stripped 5 bases from V and 1 base from J, with 14 bases between.

The sample holds many counts of this clonotype. The chain recombines TRBV5-1 with TRBJ2-1; TRBD2 agrees at 7 bases. Germline V gives CDR1 SGHRS, CDR2 YFSETQ. Germline trimming cut 0 bases from V and 2 bases from J; bases unmatched to any gene: 5. CDR3 length: 16 residues. The CDR3 is CASSLGLAGAYNEQFF. The DNA for the CDR3 is TGCGCCAGCAGCTTGGGTTTGGCGGGGGCCTACAATGAGCAGTTCTTC.

In this sample, this clonotype turned up a few times. This chain connects TRBV7-8 to TRBJ1-3, with D maybe TRBD1 (5 bases). The CDR3 is 15 amino acids. Germline V gives CDR1 SGHVS, CDR2 FQNEAQ. V lost 3 bases to trimming and J lost 4 bases, with 13 bases between them. The chain's CDR3 is CASSFSGTGGNTIYF. As DNA, the CDR3 is TGTGCCAGCAGCTTCTCCGGGACTGGCGGAAACACCATATATTTT.

Many counts were recorded for this clonotype. This sequence joins TRBV29-1 and TRBJ1-3; possibly TRBD1 for D (5 bases). CDR1 is SQVTM, CDR2 ANQGSEA, per germline. The CDR3 consists of 14 residues. Trimming stripped 3 bases from V and 0 bases from J, with 9 bases between. DNA of the CDR3: TGCAGCGTTGAGGTGGACACCTCTGGAAACACCATATATTTT. Its protein product is CSVEVDTSGNTIYF.

The V gene is TRBV7-2, the J gene TRBJ2-3; no clear D. The CDR3 is made up of 16 amino acids. The V gene's germline CDR1 is SGHTA and CDR2 FQGNSA. V shed 5 bases and J shed 5 bases, with 20 bases lying between them. The CDR3 DNA reads as TGTGCCAGCAGCATGACGCTGACTGCTACAAGAGATACGCAGTATTTT. Translation gives CASSMTLTATRDTQYF.

This clonotype has a count of ten or more. V and J are TRBV6-5 and TRBJ2-7, with D tentatively TRBD1 or TRBD2 (7 bases each). This CDR3 comprises 12 residues. Germline lookup yields CDR1 MNHEY and CDR2 SVGAGI. The ends were cut back, 7 bases at V and 5 bases at J, with 12 bases in the middle. The CDR3 loop reads CASNRGGNEQYF. In DNA, the CDR3 is TGTGCCAGCAACAGGGGAGGGAACGAGCAGTACTTC.

The V call is TRBV2, the J call TRBJ2-7; D is perhaps TRBD2 (6 bases). V dropped 7 bases and J dropped 0 bases, with 16 bases sitting between them. Germline CDR1 is SNHLY and CDR2 is FYNNEI. This CDR3 is 15 amino acids long. CDR3 loop: CASNSMGGSSYEQYF. In nucleotides, the CDR3 is TGTGCCAGCAACTCGATGGGGGGTAGCTCCTACGAGCAGTACTTC.

This clonotype showed up many times. The chain has TRBV5-1 and TRBJ1-1; the D is unclear. V lost 0 bases and J 5 bases, leaving 5 bases between the germline ends. Germline V CDR1 and CDR2: SGHRS, YFSETQ. This CDR3 is 12 amino acids long. CDR3: CASSLDHTEAFF. CDR3 nucleotide sequence: TGCGCCAGCAGCTTGGACCATACTGAAGCTTTCTTT.

This clonotype was counted between two and nine times. The chain employs TRBV6-1 and TRBJ1-1, with 7 bases fitting TRBD1. Germline lookup yields CDR1 MNHNS and CDR2 SASEGT. The CDR3 extends over 15 amino acids. V trimming: 6 bases; J trimming: 4 bases; junction bases outside the gene matches: 11. This chain's CDR3 is CASSQATGWVTEAFF. CDR3 bases: TGTGCCAGCAGCCAAGCGACAGGGTGGGTCACTGAAGCTTTCTTT.

The chain uses TRBV6-5 and TRBJ2-7; D unclear. With 4 bases removed from V and 7 bases from J, the gap between germline ends came to 14 bases. Germline values: CDR1 MNHEY, CDR2 SVGAGI. This CDR3 region has 13 residues. For the CDR3, the DNA is TGTGCCAGCAGTTTGGCGGCCTCGGAGGAGCAGTACTTC. Amino acid sequence: CASSLAASEEQYF.

V usage is TRBV29-1 and J usage is TRBJ2-5; D possibly matches TRBD1 or TRBD2 (5 bases each). CDR1 SQVTM and CDR2 ANQGSEA come from the germline V gene. Trimming left V 0 bases short and J 4 bases short, with 9 bases between. CDR3 length: 13 amino acids. The CDR3 region is CSVEDGGVETQYF. CDR3 bases: TGCAGCGTTGAAGATGGGGGTGTAGAGACCCAGTACTTC.

The CDR3 coding sequence is TGCAGTGCCATAATACGGACTTCATCTGGGACCCAGTACTTC. This gives the protein CSAIIRTSSGTQYF. The chain joins TRBV20-1 to TRBJ2-5; possibly TRBD2 for D (5 bases). V lost 6 bases and J 7 bases, leaving 21 bases between the germline ends. From germline, CDR1 is DFQATT and CDR2 SNEGSKA (reference sequence). This CDR3 is 14 amino acids long.

V is TRBV20-1 and J is TRBJ1-2, with D uncertain. Per the germline V gene, CDR1 is DFQATT and CDR2 is SNEGSKA (reference sequence). V lost 5 bases, J lost 4 bases, and 11 bases lay in between. CDR3 length: 12 amino acids. Written as DNA, the CDR3 is TGCAGTGCTCGCGGCGTACGCTATGGCTACACCTTC. Protein product: CSARGVRYGYTF.

The chain links TRBV11-2 to TRBJ2-7, with 9 bases fitting TRBD2. The CDR3 is made up of 15 amino acids. The V segment lost 4 bases and the J segment 0 bases; nucleotides outside the gene matches: 4. Germline CDR1 SGHAT, CDR2 FQNNGV. The chain's CDR3 is CASSYSSGTSYEQYF. The CDR3 region has the DNA TGTGCCAGCAGCTACTCTAGCGGGACCTCCTACGAGCAGTACTTC.

The chain uses TRBV18 and TRBJ2-3; TRBD2 aligns across 11 bases. The CDR3 is made up of 15 amino acids. J gave up 1 base and V 5 bases, and 2 bases lay outside the gene matches. Germline V gives CDR1 KGHSH, CDR2 LQKENI. CDR3 protein: CASSTSGGGTDTQYF. The CDR3, as DNA: TGTGCCAGCTCAACTAGCGGGGGAGGCACAGATACGCAGTATTTT.

This clonotype was recorded at least ten times. V gene TRBV20-1 combines with J gene TRBJ2-3, with 7 positions matching TRBD1. Trimming removed 6 bases from V and 8 bases from J; junction bases left unmatched: 14. CDR1 and CDR2 from the germline V gene are DFQATT and SNEGSKA (reference sequence). The CDR3 spans 14 residues. The DNA of the CDR3 is TGCAGTGCCACCAGCGCAGGGGGAATTGTTACGCAGTATTTT. Protein: CSATSAGGIVTQYF.

This chain uses TRBV7-2 with TRBJ2-1; perhaps TRBD2 as D (6 bases). The V gene's germline CDR1 is SGHTA and CDR2 FQGNSA. The CDR3 runs to 14 residues. With 8 bases removed from V and 6 bases from J, the gap between germline ends came to 17 bases. The CDR3 spells CASLIRGGANEQFF. In DNA, the CDR3 is TGTGCCAGCCTCATAAGGGGAGGAGCCAATGAGCAGTTCTTC.

This clonotype was seen at least ten times. The chain joins TRBV20-1 to TRBJ1-5; D remains ambiguous. CDR1 DFQATT and CDR2 SNEGSKA come from the germline V gene (reference sequence). This CDR3 has 12 residues. Between the trimmed V and J ends, which lost 0 bases and 11 bases, there was a span of 11 bases. The CDR3 DNA sequence: TGCAGTGCTAGAGACCCTAGTTTGGCCCAGCATTTT. It yields the protein CSARDPSLAQHF.

This clonotype was observed a handful of times. The chain uses TRBV6-2 or TRBV6-3 and TRBJ2-5; D possibly corresponds to TRBD2 (6 bases). Germline lookup yields CDR1 MNHEY and CDR2 SVGEGT. Trimming took off 1 base at V and 1 base at J, with 7 bases between the two ends. The CDR3 has 14 residues. CDR3: CASSYYSGQETQYF. CDR3 nucleotide sequence: TGTGCCAGCAGTTACTATAGCGGCCAAGAGACCCAGTACTTC.